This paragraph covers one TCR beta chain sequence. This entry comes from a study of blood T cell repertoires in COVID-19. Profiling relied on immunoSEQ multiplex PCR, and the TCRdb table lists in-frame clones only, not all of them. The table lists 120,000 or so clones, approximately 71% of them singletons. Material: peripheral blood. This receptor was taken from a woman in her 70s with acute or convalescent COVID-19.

CDR3 sequence reads: CASSKVRASGANVLTF. CDR3 DNA sequence: TGTGCCAGCAGCAAAGTGAGGGCCTCTGGGGCCAACGTCCTGACTTTC. The chain combines TRBV21-1 with TRBJ2-6; the table's D gene call, TRBD2, was not cross checked with the DNA. TRBV21-1 represents a pseudogene. The CDR3 sequence is 16 residues long.